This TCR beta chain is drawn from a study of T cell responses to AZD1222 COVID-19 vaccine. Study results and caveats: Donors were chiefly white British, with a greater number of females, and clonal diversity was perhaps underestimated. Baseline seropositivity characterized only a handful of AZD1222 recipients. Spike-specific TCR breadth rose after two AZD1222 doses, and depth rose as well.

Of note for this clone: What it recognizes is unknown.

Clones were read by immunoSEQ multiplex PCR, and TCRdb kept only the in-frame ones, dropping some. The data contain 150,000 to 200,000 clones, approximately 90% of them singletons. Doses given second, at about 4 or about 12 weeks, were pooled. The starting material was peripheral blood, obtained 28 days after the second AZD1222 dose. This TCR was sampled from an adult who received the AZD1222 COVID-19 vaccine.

CDR3 sequence: CAGADRDSNQPQHF. In DNA, the CDR3 is TGTGCCGGGGCAGACAGGGATAGCAATCAGCCCCAGCATTTT. J is TRBJ1-5 and V is TRBV12-1; TRBD1 is the table's D call and was not checked against the DNA. TRBV12-1 is a pseudogene segment. CDR3 length: 14 residues.